This T cell receptor beta chain was identified during a study of a mutant IDH1 vaccine in newly diagnosed glioma (TCRdb year 2021). In the study overall: Patients received eight vaccinations in weeks 1, 3, 5, 7, 11, 15, 19 and 23, corresponding to visits V03 through V10. Vaccination started 4-6 weeks after radiotherapy alone, or was given together with temozolomide cycles in the groups whose treatment included chemotherapy. Of the approximately 33 patients who were treated, about 62% were male and about 40% were female, and the mean age was around 43 years. Prior to enrollment, standard therapy consisting of radiotherapy alone, temozolomide alone, or radiochemotherapy with temozolomide had been administered to patients, with the combination being received by most patients. Peripheral blood samples were drawn at six visits, namely V03 (baseline), V05, V07, V10, V12 and V13. For exploratory analyses, about two dozen treated patients had longitudinal TCRB deep sequencing done wherever samples were available.

According to the study, the label for this sample's time point signals: week 11, during vaccination. A 20-mer mutant IDH1 peptide at 300 micrograms in Montanide made up each vaccine dose, which was injected subcutaneously together with topical imiquimod. The donors had newly diagnosed IDH1-mutant astrocytomas of WHO grade 3 or 4 that showed loss of nuclear ATRX. The samples were drawn from NOA16, a multicentre, single-arm, open-label phase I trial in Germany that tested a mutant IDH1 peptide vaccine in humans for the first time. Genomic DNA for TCRB sequencing was isolated from EDTA blood with the DNeasy Blood and Tissue Kit. This clone was found once. Its antigen remains unidentified. Base qualities are not recorded, but no much larger clone differs from it by a single base. The paper as a whole reports these results and caveats: PBMC samples for TCRB deep sequencing were selected based on availability. The authors noted that analyses of patient blood samples could not be reproduced because of sample limitations. Across multiple MHC alleles, vaccine-induced immune responses were seen in more than 90% of patients. Pseudoprogression appeared unrelated to alterations in the top peripheral T cell clonotypes detected by TCRB sequencing.

The library was prepared using the immunoSEQ multiplex PCR assay. The hsTCRB Kit was used according to the manufacturer's protocol to amplify rearranged TCR beta chain sequences. Sequencing of TCRB libraries was carried out on an Illumina MiSeq. The authors processed their data as follows. The kit vendor's proprietary platform handled demultiplexing, trimming and gene mapping. Here the immuneACCESS table is served through TCRdb, limited to in-frame sequences with V and J called. Missing clones are a known gap in these copies; in checked studies unresolved V genes cover under half, and the rest lacks a known reason. D and trimming were read from the DNA, whereas the V and J calls and clone size are those reported in that table. The sample profile shows fewer than 75,000 clones; about four fifths of them were found once. Of the sample, approximately 8.3% is held by the ten largest clones. CDR1 and CDR2 are read off the germline V gene as MRHNA and SNTAGT. The trim is 8 bases for V and 7 bases for J, with a gap of 17 bases between the germline ends. The cysteine opens and the phenylalanine closes a CDR3 of 13 amino acids. CDR3 DNA only is kept here, 39 bases in frame from base 1.

Sequenced material: PBMCs, taken from a glioma patient whose treatment included an IDH1 peptide vaccine. The receptor's source is a woman aged 45-65 years with glioma. This chain is built from TRBV6-4 and TRBJ1-1, with no D gene named confidently. CDR3 sequence: CASARNGLGEAFF. The base sequence is TGTGCCAGCGCCCGGAATGGACTGGGTGAAGCTTTCTTT.